Presented here are 31 T cell receptor beta chains from one specimen sequenced in a study of blood T cell repertoires in COVID-19 (dated by TCRdb to the early 2020s). Library creation used the immunoSEQ multiplex PCR assay. The table was pulled from immuneACCESS by TCRdb, which kept in-frame rearrangements only. Such tables lose some clones; where checked, under half of the loss comes from unresolved V genes, and the rest has no known cause. For this sample the table gives about 160,000 clones, of which approximately 84% were detected only once. The ten most abundant clones make up about 15% of the sample. The sample comprised peripheral blood. The receptors stem from a woman of 80 years or more with acute or convalescent COVID-19.

This clone was seen a single time. J is TRBJ2-7 and V is TRBV19; unclear D gene. The V gene's germline CDR1 is LNHDA and CDR2 SQIVND (reference sequence). The CDR3 has 14 amino acids. Trimming cost V 6 bases and J 5 bases, with 17 bases left between them. CDR3 region: CASRSATRTDEQYF. DNA of the CDR3: TGTGCCAGTAGATCGGCGACTCGTACTGACGAGCAGTACTTC.

The chain carries TRBV19 and TRBJ2-7; D perhaps matches TRBD2 (5 bases). The ends were cut back, 5 bases at V and 4 bases at J, with 18 bases in the middle. The germline V gene encodes CDR1 LNHDA and CDR2 SQIVND (reference sequence). This CDR3 has 15 residues. CDR3 loop: CASSGSGEKGYEQYF. The CDR3 nucleotides are TGTGCCAGTAGTGGATCCGGGGAAAAGGGATACGAGCAGTACTTC.

The V gene is TRBV2, the J gene TRBJ2-7; tentative D call: TRBD1 (6 bases). V lost 6 bases and J lost 4, with 10 bases in between. The CDR3 covers 12 residues. Germline V gene sequence: CDR1 SNHLY, CDR2 FYNNEI. For the CDR3, the DNA is TGTGCCAGCAGAGGGGACATTTACGAGCAGTACTTC. It specifies CASRGDIYEQYF. Full variable domain (missing parts from reference TRBV2 and TRBJ2-7): EPEVTQTPSHQVTQMGQEVILRCVPISNHLYFYWYRQILGQKVEFLVSFYNNEISEKSEIFDDQFSVERPDGSNFTLKIRSTKLEDSAMYFCASRGDIYEQYFGPGTRLTVT.

A few counts support this clone. V and J are TRBV11-2 and TRBJ1-1, with 8 bases that match TRBD1. J was trimmed by 0 bases and V by 5 bases; bases with no gene match: 5. Germline V CDR1 and CDR2: SGHAT, FQNNGV. This CDR3 spans 15 amino acids. CDR3 sequence: CASSPRTGLNTEAFF. CDR3 in DNA: TGTGCCAGCAGCCCCCGGACAGGGTTGAACACTGAAGCTTTCTTT.

The gene calls are TRBV3-1 (or the pseudogene TRBV3-2) and TRBJ2-3; a possible D gene is TRBD1 (6 bases). The CDR3 loop spans 16 amino acids. V lost 0 bases and J lost 2, with 12 bases in between. CDR1 and CDR2 (germline): LGHDT, YNNKEL (reference sequence). The DNA of the CDR3 is TGTGCCAGCAGCCAAGATCTGGGGGCCGTCACAGATACGCAGTATTTT. Residues: CASSQDLGAVTDTQYF.

The genes are TRBV7-3 and TRBJ2-1; a possible D gene is TRBD2 (6 bases). The V and J ends lost 5 bases and 10 bases respectively, with 12 bases between them. Germline loops: CDR1 SGHTA, CDR2 FQGTGA. The CDR3 consists of 12 residues. The CDR3 reads CASSDQAGEQFF. Written as DNA, the CDR3 is TGTGCCAGCAGCGACCAGGCGGGAGAGCAGTTCTTC.

J is TRBJ1-4 and V is TRBV6-5; maybe TRBD1 (5 bases). The germline V gene has CDR1 MNHEY and CDR2 SVGAGI. V shed 8 bases and J shed 5 bases, with 15 bases lying between them. The CDR3 length is 14 residues. CDR3 sequence reads: CASQPGVGNEKLFF. DNA of the CDR3: TGTGCCAGCCAGCCGGGGGTGGGGAATGAAAAACTGTTTTTT.

This rearrangement joins TRBV4-1 to TRBJ2-2, with TRBD2 identical over 10 bases. V shed 3 bases and J 0 bases; nucleotides not matched to a gene: 7. The germline gives CDR1 MGHRA, CDR2 YSYEKL. The CDR3 has 18 amino acids. CDR3 bases: TGCGCCAGCAGCCAGACGATAGCGGGAGGTGCGAACACCGGGGAGCTGTTTTTT. Residues: CASSQTIAGGANTGELFF.

The chain links TRBV2 to TRBJ1-1; TRBD1 matches 9 bases. With 6 bases clipped from V and 0 bases from J, the junction kept 14 bases outside the gene matches. This CDR3 comprises 18 residues. The V gene's germline CDR1 is SNHLY and CDR2 FYNNEI. CDR3 nucleotide sequence: TGTGCCAGCAGACTGGGGGGTGTACAGGGGGCCTTGAACACTGAAGCTTTCTTT. Translating it yields CASRLGGVQGALNTEAFF.

The chain couples TRBV5-1 to TRBJ1-2; D might be TRBD1 (6 bases). Per the germline V gene, CDR1 is SGHRS and CDR2 is YFSETQ. Trimming pared 4 bases from V and 1 base from J, leaving 20 bases between. The CDR3 sequence is 17 residues long. The CDR3 DNA sequence: TGCGCCAGCAGCCAACAGGGATCCCGAATCATTAACTATGGCTACACCTTC. This sequence encodes CASSQQGSRIINYGYTF.

The chain uses TRBV6-6 and TRBJ1-2; no definite D call. The CDR3 has 14 residues. Germline V gene data show CDR1 as MNHNY and CDR2 as SVGAGI (reference sequence). Deletions cut 2 bases from V and 5 bases from J, with 12 bases between. The chain's CDR3 is CASSYEPSGYGYTF. The CDR3 DNA is TGTGCCAGCAGTTACGAACCCTCCGGGTATGGCTACACCTTC.

This chain joins TRBV7-2 and TRBJ1-1; D possibly corresponds to TRBD1 (5 bases). Germline values: CDR1 SGHTA, CDR2 FQGNSA. This CDR3 has 13 residues. The V end was cut by 6 bases, the J end by 4 bases, with 12 bases between. CDR3 loop: CASSPRRGTEAFF. The CDR3 DNA sequence: TGTGCCAGCAGTCCTAGGAGGGGCACTGAAGCTTTCTTT.

This chain links TRBV12-5 with TRBJ2-1, with 10 bases aligning to TRBD2. The CDR3 loop spans 18 amino acids. J lost 8 bases, V lost 0 bases, and 13 bases had no gene match. Germline values: CDR1 LGHNT, CDR2 FRNRAP. CDR3 protein: CASGLVQLAGDTVDEQFF. CDR3 bases: TGTGCTAGTGGTTTGGTACAGCTAGCGGGAGACACGGTCGATGAGCAGTTCTTC.

CDR3 residues: CASSPGLAGYSEQFF. CDR3 nucleotides: TGTGCCAGCAGCCCCGGACTAGCGGGATATAGCGAGCAGTTCTTC. This chain connects TRBV7-3 to TRBJ2-1; the match to TRBD2 covers 12 bases. Germline values: CDR1 SGHTA, CDR2 FQGTGA. V lost 5 bases and J lost 10; bases outside the gene matches: 9. The CDR3 runs 15 residues.

The rearrangement links TRBV3-1 (or the pseudogene TRBV3-2) to TRBJ1-2, with D perhaps matching TRBD1 (6 bases). The CDR3 is 14 amino acids. The germline V and J ends were trimmed by 4 bases and 1 base, with 10 bases remaining between them. In germline, CDR1 is LGHDT, CDR2 YNNKEL (reference sequence). The CDR3 DNA follows: TGTGCCAGCAGCCCACCAGGGGTTAACTATGGCTACACCTTC. Its translation is CASSPPGVNYGYTF.

This clone was seen a handful of times. J is TRBJ1-5 and V is TRBV2, with TRBD1 as a possible D gene (6 bases). Germline CDR1 is SNHLY and CDR2 is FYNNEI. V gave up 3 bases and J gave up 7 bases, with 13 bases separating them. The CDR3 runs 14 residues. The DNA for the CDR3 is TGTGCCAGCAGTGACAGGGGATTCAGGCAGCCCCAGCATTTT. As protein: CASSDRGFRQPQHF.

This chain uses TRBV2 with TRBJ1-1; TRBD1 matches 8 bases. The germline CDR1 and CDR2 sequences are SNHLY and FYNNEI. The CDR3 sequence is 14 residues long. The V and J ends lost 6 bases and 1 base, in that order; junction bases with no gene match: 4. CDR3 amino acids: CASSKGTGNTEAFF. CDR3 DNA sequence: TGTGCCAGCAGCAAAGGGACAGGGAACACTGAAGCTTTCTTT.

The V and J genes are TRBV6-9 and TRBJ1-4, with 7 bases that match TRBD1. The length of the CDR3 is 16 residues. V lost 5 bases to trimming and J lost 5 bases; unmatched junction nucleotides: 11. Germline lookup yields CDR1 MNHGY and CDR2 SVAAGI. CDR3 DNA sequence: TGTGCCAGCAGTCCCTCTCCGGGACAGACGAATGAAAAACTGTTTTTT. It translates to CASSPSPGQTNEKLFF.

V usage is TRBV5-1 and J usage is TRBJ1-2; 7 bases align to TRBD1. In germline, CDR1 is SGHRS, CDR2 YFSETQ. The CDR3 length is 14 residues. V gave up 1 base and J gave up 7 bases; unmatched junction bases: 7. For the CDR3, the DNA is TGCGCCAGCAGCTTGAGACAGGGATGGGCTGGCTACACCTTC. It translates to CASSLRQGWAGYTF.

In this sample, this clone turned up a few times. J is TRBJ1-4 and V is TRBV7-8, with TRBD1 matching 10 bases. This CDR3 has 14 residues. Germline V gives CDR1 SGHVS, CDR2 FQNEAQ. Trimming took 5 bases from V and 6 from J; bases not matched to a gene: 3. The CDR3 nucleotides are TGTGCCAGCAGCCGACAGGGGGCATATGAAAAACTGTTTTTT. Its protein product is CASSRQGAYEKLFF.

The V call is TRBV7-9, the J call TRBJ2-1, with 11 bases that match TRBD2. In germline, CDR1 is SEHNR, CDR2 FQNEAQ (reference sequence). This CDR3 comprises 16 residues. The junction had 8 bases not matched to a gene; V was cut back by 0 bases and J by 10 bases. The chain's CDR3 is CASSLALAGGPPEQFF. In nucleotides, the CDR3 is TGTGCCAGCAGCTTAGCCCTAGCGGGAGGCCCTCCCGAGCAGTTCTTC.

The V gene is TRBV4-1, the J gene TRBJ1-5; D may be TRBD1 (5 bases). Germline V lookup: CDR1 MGHRA, CDR2 YSYEKL. With 1 base removed from V and 0 bases from J, the gap between germline ends came to 19 bases. The CDR3 contains 19 residues. The CDR3: CASSQGGHRASYSNQPQHF. The CDR3 coding sequence is TGCGCCAGCAGCCAAGGGGGCCACCGAGCCTCTTATAGCAATCAGCCCCAGCATTTT.

Comment on this clone: The junction differs from germline at one of its ends, possibly a read error. The chain is built from TRBV30 and TRBJ1-2, with D hard to call. The CDR3 loop spans 14 amino acids. Germline CDR1 is GTSNPN and CDR2 is SVGIG (reference sequence). The CDR3 coding sequence is TGTGACTGGATTGAGGAGGCAGAAGAAAATGGCTACACCTTC. Amino acids: CDWIEEAEENGYTF.

The V call is TRBV19, the J call TRBJ1-6; 7 bases map to TRBD1. V lost 5 bases, J lost 7 bases, and 8 bases stayed unmatched. This CDR3 has 15 amino acids. The V gene's germline CDR1 is LNHDA and CDR2 SQIVND (reference sequence). CDR3 sequence: CASSRTGTENSPLHF. CDR3 coding DNA: TGTGCCAGTAGTCGTACCGGGACAGAGAATTCACCCCTCCACTTT.

There are a few counts of this clone. V usage is TRBV7-9 and J usage is TRBJ2-7; D is undetermined. This CDR3 has 15 amino acids. Germline V gene data show CDR1 as SEHNR and CDR2 as FQNEAQ (reference sequence). V was clipped by 4 bases and J by 0 bases, with 13 bases between them. The CDR3 nucleotides are TGTGCCAGCAGCTGGGCTGACAAGAGCTCCTACGAGCAGTACTTC. Translated, it gives CASSWADKSSYEQYF.

The chain recombines TRBV5-1 with TRBJ1-2, with TRBD1 matching 8 bases. This CDR3 spans 16 amino acids. Unmatched junction bases numbered 10, after V lost 4 bases and J lost 2 bases. The V gene's germline CDR1 is SGHRS and CDR2 YFSETQ. Here the CDR3 DNA reads TGCGCCAGCAGCCCGGAGGGACAGGCCCTAAACTATGGCTACACCTTC. Translated, it gives CASSPEGQALNYGYTF.

The chain has TRBV27 and TRBJ1-1; 9 bases are a match to TRBD1. CDR1 and CDR2 from the germline V gene are MNHEY and SMNVEV (reference sequence). J was trimmed by 2 bases and V by 5 bases; bases with no gene match: 9. This CDR3 has 16 amino acids. CDR3 nucleotide sequence: TGTGCCAGCAGTGTCGGGACAGGGCTAATCAACACTGAAGCTTTCTTT. This translates into CASSVGTGLINTEAFF.

The CDR3 loop reads CATGRPYEQYF. As DNA, the CDR3 is TGTGCCACGGGGAGACCCTACGAGCAGTACTTC. The gene calls are TRBV19 and TRBJ2-7; D perhaps matches TRBD2 (5 bases). The CDR3 has 11 residues. Trimming removed 10 bases from V and 2 bases from J, with 9 bases in between. Germline V lookup: CDR1 LNHDA, CDR2 SQIVND (reference sequence).

The rearrangement uses TRBV6-2 or TRBV6-3 and TRBJ1-5; 9 nucleotides match TRBD1. Germline V gene lookup returns CDR1 MNHEY and CDR2 SVGEGT. V shed 6 bases, J shed 0 bases, and the junction held 12 bases outside the gene matches. The length of the CDR3 is 18 residues. The CDR3: CASSPSGQGLYSNQPQHF. The CDR3 nucleotides read TGTGCCAGCAGCCCTTCGGGACAGGGCCTTTATAGCAATCAGCCCCAGCATTTT.

Turning to this clone: A junction end diverges from the germline sequence, so it may reflect a read error. The V call is TRBV5-5, the J call TRBJ2-3; D might be TRBD2 (6 bases). CDR1 SGHKS and CDR2 YYEKEE come from the germline V gene (reference sequence). CDR3 size: 14 residues. This chain's CDR3 is CASTLGEVTDTQYF. CDR3 nucleotides: TGTGCCAGCACCTTGGGGGAGGTTACAGATACGCAGTATTTT.

The genes are TRBV6-5 and TRBJ1-1, with unresolved D. V was trimmed by 0 bases and J by 10 bases, leaving 18 bases between them. There are 15 residues in the CDR3. Germline CDR1 and CDR2: MNHEY and SVGAGI. The CDR3 here is CASSYSSKVDYGAFF. CDR3 in DNA: TGTGCCAGCAGTTACTCGAGTAAAGTGGACTACGGAGCTTTCTTT.